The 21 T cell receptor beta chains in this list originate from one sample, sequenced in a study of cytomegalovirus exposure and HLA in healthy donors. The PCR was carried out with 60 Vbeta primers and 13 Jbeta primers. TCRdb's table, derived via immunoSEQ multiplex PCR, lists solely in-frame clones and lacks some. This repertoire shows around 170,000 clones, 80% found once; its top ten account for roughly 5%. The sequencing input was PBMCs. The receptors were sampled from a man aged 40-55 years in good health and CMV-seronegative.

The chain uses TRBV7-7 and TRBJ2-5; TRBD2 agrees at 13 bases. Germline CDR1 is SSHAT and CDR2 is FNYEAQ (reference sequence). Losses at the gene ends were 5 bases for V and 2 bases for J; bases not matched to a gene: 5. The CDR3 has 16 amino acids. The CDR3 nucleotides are TGTGCCAGCAGCCAAGGGACTAGCGGGGTTCAAGAGACCCAGTACTTC. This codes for CASSQGTSGVQETQYF.

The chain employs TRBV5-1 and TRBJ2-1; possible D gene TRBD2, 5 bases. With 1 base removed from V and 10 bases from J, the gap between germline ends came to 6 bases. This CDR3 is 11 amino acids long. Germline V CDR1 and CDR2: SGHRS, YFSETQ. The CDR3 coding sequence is TGCGCCAGCAGCTTGCCGGGGGAGCAGTTCTTC. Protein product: CASSLPGEQFF.

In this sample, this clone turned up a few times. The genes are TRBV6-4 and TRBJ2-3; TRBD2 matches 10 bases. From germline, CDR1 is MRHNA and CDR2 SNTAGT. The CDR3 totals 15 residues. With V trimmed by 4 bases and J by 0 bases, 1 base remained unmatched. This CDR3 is CASSVTSGSTDTQYF. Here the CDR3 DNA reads TGTGCCAGCAGTGTGACTAGCGGGAGCACAGATACGCAGTATTTT.

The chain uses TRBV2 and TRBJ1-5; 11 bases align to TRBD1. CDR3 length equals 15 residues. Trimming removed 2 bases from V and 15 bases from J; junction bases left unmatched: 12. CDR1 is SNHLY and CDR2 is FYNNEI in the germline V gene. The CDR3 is CASSEIRTGGPIRHF. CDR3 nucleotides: TGTGCCAGCAGTGAAATCCGGACAGGGGGCCCTATACGGCATTTT.

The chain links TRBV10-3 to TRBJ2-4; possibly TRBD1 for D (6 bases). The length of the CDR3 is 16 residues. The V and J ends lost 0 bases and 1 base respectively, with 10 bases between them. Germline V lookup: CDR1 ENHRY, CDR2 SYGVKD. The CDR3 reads CAISESWGQAKNIQYF. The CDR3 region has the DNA TGTGCCATCAGTGAGTCGTGGGGGCAGGCCAAAAACATTCAGTACTTC.

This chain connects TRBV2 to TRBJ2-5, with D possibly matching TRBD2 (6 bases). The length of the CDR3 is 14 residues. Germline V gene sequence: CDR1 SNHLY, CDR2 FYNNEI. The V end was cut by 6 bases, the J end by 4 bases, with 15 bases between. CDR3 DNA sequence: TGTGCCAGCAGGGGGGGTCCGGGACTAGAGACCCAGTACTTC. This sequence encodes CASRGGPGLETQYF.

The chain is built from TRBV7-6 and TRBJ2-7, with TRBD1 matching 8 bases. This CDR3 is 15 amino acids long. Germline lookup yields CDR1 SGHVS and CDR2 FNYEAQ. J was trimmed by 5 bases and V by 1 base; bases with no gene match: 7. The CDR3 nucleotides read TGTGCCAGCAGCTTAGGGCCAGGGGGCATTAACGAGCAGTACTTC. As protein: CASSLGPGGINEQYF.

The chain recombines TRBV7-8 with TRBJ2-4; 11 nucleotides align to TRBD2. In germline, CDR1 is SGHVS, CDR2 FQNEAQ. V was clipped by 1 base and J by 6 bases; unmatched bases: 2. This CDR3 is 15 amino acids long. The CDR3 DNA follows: TGTGCCAGCAGCTTAGGCGGGACTAGCGGAAACATTCAGTACTTC. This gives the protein CASSLGGTSGNIQYF.

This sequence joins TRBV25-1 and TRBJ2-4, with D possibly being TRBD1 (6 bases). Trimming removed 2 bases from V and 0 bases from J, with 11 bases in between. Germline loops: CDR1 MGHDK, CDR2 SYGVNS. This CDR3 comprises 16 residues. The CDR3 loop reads CASSETGPLAKNIQYF. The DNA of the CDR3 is TGTGCCAGCAGTGAAACAGGGCCGCTAGCCAAAAACATTCAGTACTTC.

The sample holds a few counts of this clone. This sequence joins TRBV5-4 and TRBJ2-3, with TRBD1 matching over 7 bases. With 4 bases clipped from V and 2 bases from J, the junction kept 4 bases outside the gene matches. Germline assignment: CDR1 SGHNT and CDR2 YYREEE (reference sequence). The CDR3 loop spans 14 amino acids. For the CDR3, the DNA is TGTGCCAGCAGCCCCGGACAGGTCACAGATACGCAGTATTTT. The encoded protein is CASSPGQVTDTQYF.

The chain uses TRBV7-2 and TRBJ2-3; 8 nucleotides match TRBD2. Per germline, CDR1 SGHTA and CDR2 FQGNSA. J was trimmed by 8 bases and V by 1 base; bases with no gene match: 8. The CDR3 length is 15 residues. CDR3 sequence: CASSLGLAGYLTQYF. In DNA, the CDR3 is TGTGCCAGCAGCTTAGGGCTAGCGGGCTACCTTACGCAGTATTTT.

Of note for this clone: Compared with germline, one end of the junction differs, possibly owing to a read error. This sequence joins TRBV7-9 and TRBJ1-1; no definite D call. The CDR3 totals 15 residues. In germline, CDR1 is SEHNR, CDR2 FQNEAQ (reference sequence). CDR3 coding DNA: TGTGCCAGCAGCCCTCTGGACGGCGGGAACTCTGAAGCTTTCTTT. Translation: CASSPLDGGNSEAFF.

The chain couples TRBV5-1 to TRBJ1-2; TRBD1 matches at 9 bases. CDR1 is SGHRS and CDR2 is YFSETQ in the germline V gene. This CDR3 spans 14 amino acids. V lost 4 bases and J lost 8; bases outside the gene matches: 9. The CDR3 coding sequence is TGCGCCAGCAGCCAAGTACAGGGGGCTGGAGGCTACACCTTC. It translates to CASSQVQGAGGYTF.

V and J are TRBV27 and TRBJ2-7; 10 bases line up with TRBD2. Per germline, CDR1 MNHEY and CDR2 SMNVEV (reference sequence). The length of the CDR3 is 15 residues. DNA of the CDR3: TGTGCACCGGCACTAGCGGGGAAGCCCAACTACGAGCAGTACTTC. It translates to CAPALAGKPNYEQYF.

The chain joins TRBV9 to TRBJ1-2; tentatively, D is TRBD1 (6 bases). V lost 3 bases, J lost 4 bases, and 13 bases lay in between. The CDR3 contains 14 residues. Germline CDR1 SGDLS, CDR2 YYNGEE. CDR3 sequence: CASSAVTGSYGYTF. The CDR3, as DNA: TGTGCCAGCAGCGCAGTAACAGGGAGCTATGGCTACACCTTC.

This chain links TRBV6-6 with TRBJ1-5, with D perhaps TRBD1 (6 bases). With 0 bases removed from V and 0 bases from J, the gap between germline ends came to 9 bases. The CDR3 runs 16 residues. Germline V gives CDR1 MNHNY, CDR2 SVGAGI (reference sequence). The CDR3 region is CASSYSGTHSNQPQHF. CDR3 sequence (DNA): TGTGCCAGCAGTTACTCAGGGACACATAGCAATCAGCCCCAGCATTTT.

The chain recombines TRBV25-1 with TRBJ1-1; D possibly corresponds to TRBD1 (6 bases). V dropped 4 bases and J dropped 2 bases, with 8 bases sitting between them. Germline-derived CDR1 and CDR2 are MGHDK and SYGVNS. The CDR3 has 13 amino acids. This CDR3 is CASSGQANTEAFF. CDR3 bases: TGTGCCAGCAGTGGACAGGCCAACACTGAAGCTTTCTTT.

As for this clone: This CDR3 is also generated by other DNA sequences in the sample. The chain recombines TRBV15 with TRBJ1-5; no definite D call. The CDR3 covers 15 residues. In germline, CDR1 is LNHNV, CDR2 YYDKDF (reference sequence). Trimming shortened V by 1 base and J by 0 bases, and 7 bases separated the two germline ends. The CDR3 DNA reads TGTGCCACCAGCAGAGGGGCTGTTAGCAATCAGCCCCAGCATTTT. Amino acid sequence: CATSRGAVSNQPQHF.

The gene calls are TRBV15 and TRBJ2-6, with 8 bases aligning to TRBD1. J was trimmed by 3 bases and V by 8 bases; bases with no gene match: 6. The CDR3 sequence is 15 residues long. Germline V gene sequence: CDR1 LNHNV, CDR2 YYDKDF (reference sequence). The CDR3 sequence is CATGQGEGGANVLTF. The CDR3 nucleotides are TGTGCCACCGGACAGGGTGAGGGTGGGGCCAACGTCCTGACTTTC.

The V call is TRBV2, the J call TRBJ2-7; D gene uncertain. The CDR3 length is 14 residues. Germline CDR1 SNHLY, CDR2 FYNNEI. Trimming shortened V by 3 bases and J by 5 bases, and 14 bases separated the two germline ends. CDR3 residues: CASSEPPIAHEQYF. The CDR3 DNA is TGTGCCAGCAGTGAGCCGCCTATAGCCCACGAGCAGTACTTC.

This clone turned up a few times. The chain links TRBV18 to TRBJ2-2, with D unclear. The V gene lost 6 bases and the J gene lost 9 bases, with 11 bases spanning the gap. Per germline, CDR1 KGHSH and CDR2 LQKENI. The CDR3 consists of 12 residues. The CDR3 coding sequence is TGTGCCAGCTCCCGGAGAGTCCGGGAGCTGTTTTTT. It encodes CASSRRVRELFF. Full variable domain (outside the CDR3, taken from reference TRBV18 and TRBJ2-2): NAGVMQNPRHLVRRRGQEARLRCSPMKGHSHVYWYRQLPEEGLKFMVYLQKENIIDESGMPKERFSAEFPKEGPSILRIQQVVRGDSAAYFCASSRRVRELFFGEGSRLTVL.